This T cell receptor (beta chain) was identified during a study of blood T cell repertoires in COVID-19. As for the study in general: From the United States, Italy and Spain came samples of acute and convalescent COVID-19.

As handled by the study authors: Quantification of nucleated cells was approximated via reference gene primer amplification. Libraries were prepared by immunoSEQ multiplex PCR; TCRdb keeps only in-frame clonotypes and omits some of them. V and J calls and clone size follow that table, whereas D and trimming were derived from the DNA. The profile shows 25,000 to 35,000 clones, around 84% of them singletons. The sample holds a few counts of this clone. V lost 1 base to trimming and J lost 0 bases, with 4 bases between them. This CDR3 contains 14 residues. CDR1 LGHNT and CDR2 FRNRAP come from the germline V gene.

The sequence came from a man older than 75 with acute or convalescent COVID-19. Sequenced material: peripheral blood. The chain uses TRBV12-5 and TRBJ2-4; D is unclear. This CDR3 reads CASGLGLAKNIQYF. The DNA for the CDR3 is TGTGCTAGTGGTTTGGGACTAGCCAAAAACATTCAGTACTTC.